This T cell receptor (beta chain) was retrieved from a study of cytomegalovirus exposure and HLA in healthy donors. Study-wide background: HLA-typed donors were the source of approximately 80 million unique TCRs, which an early data release held.

Looked up from germline, CDR1 is LNHDA and CDR2 is SQIVND (reference sequence). The CDR3 runs to 13 residues. Trimming removed 3 bases from V and 5 bases from J, with 8 bases in between. The PCR made use of 60 Vbeta and 13 Jbeta primers. Libraries were prepared by immunoSEQ multiplex PCR; TCRdb keeps only in-frame clonotypes and omits some of them. The data hold approximately 100,000 clones, with 85% observed a single time. Sequenced sample: PBMCs. This sequence originates from a man in his forties in good health and CMV-seropositive. The chain combines TRBV19 with TRBJ1-5; TRBD1 is a possible D gene (6 bases). CDR3 DNA: TGTGCCAGTAGTATTAGGGGGTATCAGCCCCAGCATTTT. This encodes CASSIRGYQPQHF.